This T cell receptor beta chain was captured by sequencing in a study of T cell repertoires in cytomegalovirus infection (dated by TCRdb to about 2019). Notes on the research overall: Donor HLA type was relevant to the analysis, as public TCR beta signatures indicated carriage of CMV infection together with the matching HLA type.

Study-wide findings and limitations: Cumulative frequency of public TCR beta family members discriminated carriers of CMV infection plus the relevant HLA type in this cohort and an independent roughly 350-donor cohort. The ex vivo response was dominated by HLA-C-restricted CMV-specific TCR beta clonotypes, which also provided the single most frequent clonotype in two of eight donors.

The CDR3, from cysteine to phenylalanine, totals 15 residues. The read is trimmed to its CDR3 DNA, 45 bases read in frame from base 1. The germline V gene sets CDR1 to SGHAT and CDR2 to FQNNGV. The junction carries 10 bases between V and J, which are trimmed by 2 bases and 2 bases respectively. This clonotype was picked up a small number of times. There is no known antigen for this receptor. No base quality values were provided; no much bigger clone lies one nucleotide off. Sequencing was performed on an Illumina HiSeq 1500. The raw public reads went through TCRdb reprocessing: fastp at Q25, MiXCR clone calling, in-frame beta chains kept. Each record represents a unique CDR3 protein, reported with the most common genes and DNA among its rows. This sample lists about 530,000 distinct CDR3 sequences; about 26% were detected once. The top ten clones comprise about 13% of the sample.

This sequence uses TRBV11-2 and TRBJ2-4; the D element could tentatively be TRBD1 or TRBD2, as 5 bases agree for each. Input material: PBMCs. This receptor was taken from a human donor in good health (CMV status not recorded). Some clones in this sample may be carry-over from other donors' samples. The CDR3 loop reads CASSLRDRSKNIQYF. The base sequence is TGTGCCAGCAGCTTAAGGGACCGGTCCAAAAACATTCAGTACTTC.